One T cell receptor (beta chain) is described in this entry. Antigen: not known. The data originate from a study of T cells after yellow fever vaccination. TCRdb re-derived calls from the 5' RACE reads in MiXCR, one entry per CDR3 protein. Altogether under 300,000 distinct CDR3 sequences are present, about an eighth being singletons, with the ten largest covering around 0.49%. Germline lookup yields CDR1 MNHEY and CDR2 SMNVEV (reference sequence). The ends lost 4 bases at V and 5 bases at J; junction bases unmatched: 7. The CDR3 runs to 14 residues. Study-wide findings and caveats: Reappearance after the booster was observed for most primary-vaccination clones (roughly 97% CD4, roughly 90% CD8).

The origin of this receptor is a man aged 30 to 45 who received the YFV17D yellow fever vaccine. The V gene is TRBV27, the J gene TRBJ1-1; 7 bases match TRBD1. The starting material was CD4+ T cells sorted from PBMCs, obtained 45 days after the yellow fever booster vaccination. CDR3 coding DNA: TGTGCCAGCAGTTCCCGACAGGGAAGGACTGAAGCTTTCTTT. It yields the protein CASSSRQGRTEAFF.